These T cell receptor beta chains were read from a single sample in a study of blood T cells in healthy people across ages. TCRdb re-called the 5' RACE reads with MiXCR, one entry per CDR3 protein. The sample lists about 930,000 distinct CDR3 sequences, about 27% occurring once. The data also belong to a second study, concerning T cells of mothers and their children.

What was sequenced was blood. The receptors originated from a woman aged 40 to 50 in good health. Both conserved end residues are part of each CDR3. Fields, in order: J gene, clone size, V gene, D gene, CDR3 protein, CDR3 DNA. The D gene is left open where the match is weak. Clone size is given for some rows only: seen once, a few or many times, or a class if the clone is expanded.

>TRBJ1-1|once|TRBV7-3|.
CASSLQAGSKAAFF
TGTGCCAGCAGCTTACAAGCAGGGAGCAAGGCAGCTTTCTTT
>TRBJ1-2|few|TRBV6-5|.
CASSYSTTAPRGYTF
TGTGCCAGCAGTTACTCGACCACGGCCCCCCGCGGCTACACCTTC
>TRBJ1-5|few|TRBV4-1|.
CASSHRQDNQPQHF
TGCGCCAGCAGCCACCGACAGGACAATCAGCCCCAGCATTTT
>TRBJ2-1|few|TRBV7-9|.
CASSLRFGYGLNEQFF
TGTGCCAGCAGCTTACGCTTTGGATACGGCCTCAATGAGCAGTTCTTC
>TRBJ2-1|many|TRBV18|.
CASSRWGSGDEAYNEQFF
TGTGCCAGCTCACGTTGGGGTTCCGGGGACGAAGCATACAATGAGCAGTTCTTC
>TRBJ2-7|.|TRBV15|TRBD1
CATSSPWTGIPEQYF
TGTGCCACCAGCAGTCCGTGGACAGGGATCCCCGAGCAGTACTTC
>TRBJ2-1|.|TRBV5-1|.
CASSLESGLYSEQFF
TGCGCCAGCAGCTTGGAGTCAGGGCTCTACAGTGAGCAGTTCTTC
>TRBJ1-6|many|TRBV12-3/TRBV12-4|.
CASRREQNNSPLHF
TGTGCCAGCAGACGGGAACAGAATAATTCACCCCTCCACTTT
>TRBJ1-2|.|TRBV28|.
CANRSGLEVHNYGYTF
TGTGCCAACAGATCGGGATTAGAAGTTCATAACTATGGCTACACCTTC
>TRBJ2-3|many|TRBV6-4|TRBD1
CASRQGNTDTQYF
TGTGCCAGCAGACAGGGGAACACAGATACGCAGTATTTT
>TRBJ2-3|many|TRBV28|.
CASHGSSVADTQYF
TGTGCCTCGCACGGCTCCAGTGTAGCAGATACGCAGTATTTT
>TRBJ2-5|.|TRBV7-3|.
CASRAGWASETQYF
TGTGCCAGCAGGGCGGGCTGGGCGAGCGAGACCCAGTACTTC
>TRBJ1-6|.|TRBV6-5|.
CASSYSDYSYNSPLHF
TGTGCCAGCAGTTACTCGGACTACTCCTATAATTCACCCCTCCACTTT
>TRBJ1-1|few|TRBV7-2|.
CASSPGPFRTEAFF
TGTGCCAGCAGCCCCGGACCCTTCAGGACTGAAGCTTTCTTT
>TRBJ1-5|.|TRBV5-8|.
CASSYVGSNQPQHF
TGTGCCAGCAGCTACGTCGGAAGCAATCAGCCCCAGCATTTT
>TRBJ2-3|.|TRBV21-1|.
CASSKVVGTALDTQYF
TGTGCCAGCAGCAAAGTTGTCGGGACGGCGTTAGATACGCAGTATTTT
>TRBJ2-1|.|TRBV24-1|TRBD1
CATSDLRTGIKQFF
TGTGCCACCAGTGACCTCAGGACAGGTATTAAACAGTTCTTC
>TRBJ2-7|many|TRBV3-1|.
CASSQDNGSLLAYEQYF
TGTGCCAGCAGCCAAGATAACGGATCTCTACTCGCCTACGAGCAGTACTTC
>TRBJ2-2|few|TRBV20-1|.
CSASGDRTNTGELFF
TGCAGTGCTAGTGGCGACAGAACGAACACCGGGGAGCTGTTTTTT
>TRBJ2-1|few|TRBV4-1|TRBD1
CASSTRGTGVWNEQFF
TGCGCCAGCAGTACTAGGGGGACAGGGGTCTGGAATGAGCAGTTCTTC
>TRBJ1-4|.|TRBV6-5|.
CASSYSSPREKLFF
TGTGCCAGCAGTTACTCGTCCCCGAGGGAAAAACTGTTTTTT
>TRBJ2-1|once|TRBV14|TRBD2
CASSRNPGLALGEQFF
TGTGCCAGCAGCCGCAACCCGGGACTAGCCTTAGGGGAGCAGTTCTTC
>TRBJ1-5|few|TRBV20-1|.
CSARLGTGSNQPQHF
TGCAGTGCCAGACTCGGAACAGGCAGCAATCAGCCCCAGCATTTT
>TRBJ2-7|once|TRBV7-3|.
CASSLEPGGGYEQYF
TGTGCCAGCAGCTTAGAGCCGGGTGGGGGATACGAGCAGTACTTC
>TRBJ2-5|few|TRBV12-3/TRBV12-4|.
CASSLGRGFQETQYF
TGTGCCAGCAGTTTAGGCAGGGGATTCCAAGAGACCCAGTACTTC
>TRBJ1-5|.|TRBV24-1|TRBD1
CATSGTGHQPQHF
TGTGCCACCTCCGGGACAGGGCATCAGCCCCAGCATTTT
>TRBJ1-4|few|TRBV6-5|.
CASSYRSRRREKRFF
TGTGCCAGCAGTTACCGATCCAGGAGACGGGAAAAACGGTTTTTT
>TRBJ1-5|.|TRBV7-2|.
CASSLQQGNQPQHF
TGTGCCAGCAGCTTACAACAGGGCAATCAGCCCCAGCATTTT
>TRBJ2-3|few|TRBV7-3|TRBD1
CASSSVGTGGTDTQYF
TGTGCCAGCAGCTCCGTGGGGACAGGAGGCACAGATACGCAGTATTTT
>TRBJ2-4|once|TRBV9|.
CASSPPPPGAIAIQYF
TGTGCCAGCAGCCCTCCGCCCCCGGGCGCGATCGCCATTCAGTACTTC
>TRBJ1-2|.|TRBV27|.
CASSLWQGYGYTF
TGTGCCAGCAGTTTATGGCAGGGCTATGGCTACACCTTC
>TRBJ1-2|.|TRBV5-6|.
CASSGAGVGDGYTF
TGTGCCAGCAGCGGGGCGGGCGTGGGCGATGGCTACACCTTC
>TRBJ2-7|.|TRBV2|.
CASSAGGGGAYEQYF
TGTGCCAGCAGTGCGGGTGGCGGCGGGGCCTACGAGCAGTACTTC
>TRBJ2-1|.|TRBV11-2|TRBD2
CASSLLAGGPSSYNEQFF
TGTGCCAGCAGCCTCCTAGCGGGGGGGCCGAGCTCCTACAATGAGCAGTTCTTC
>TRBJ2-5|.|TRBV24-1|.
CATSDPRTEKYF
TGTGCCACCAGTGATCCCAGGACAGAGAAGTACTTC
>TRBJ1-5|.|TRBV6-5|.
CASSSSPEGQPQHF
TGTGCCAGCAGTTCCTCCCCGGAAGGCCAGCCCCAGCATTTT
>TRBJ2-7|.|TRBV4-1|TRBD2
CASSQDRTSDSSYEQYF
TGCGCCAGCAGCCAAGACCGAACTAGCGACAGCTCCTACGAGCAGTACTTC
>TRBJ2-1|.|TRBV7-9|.
CASSSSRGGNEQFF
TGTGCCAGCAGCTCGTCACGGGGAGGAAATGAGCAGTTCTTC
>TRBJ2-3|.|TRBV5-1|.
CASSLRQENTDTQYF
TGCGCCAGCAGCTTGAGACAGGAAAACACAGATACGCAGTATTTT
>TRBJ2-4|few|TRBV20-1|TRBD1
CSASQTGGRWAKNIQYF
TGCAGTGCTTCCCAGACAGGGGGCAGGTGGGCCAAAAACATTCAGTACTTC
>TRBJ1-2|.|TRBV15|TRBD1
CATSRDVGGPGYTF
TGTGCCACCAGCAGAGATGTAGGGGGCCCTGGCTACACCTTC
>TRBJ2-5|many|TRBV12-3/TRBV12-4|TRBD2
CASSLGGGRETQYF
TGTGCCAGCAGCTTAGGCGGGGGACGGGAGACCCAGTACTTC
>TRBJ2-1|few|TRBV7-2|TRBD2
CAGSSGLYNEQFF
TGTGCCGGCAGCTCGGGACTATACAATGAGCAGTTCTTC
>TRBJ2-7|many|TRBV5-1|.
CASSLGSVRGEQYF
TGCGCCAGCAGCCTGGGATCCGTTCGAGGCGAGCAGTACTTC
>TRBJ1-2|few|TRBV29-1|TRBD1
CSVDGQGSRDGYTF
TGCAGCGTTGACGGACAGGGGAGTCGGGATGGCTACACCTTC
>TRBJ2-1|many|TRBV7-2|TRBD2
CASSLLSGGGINEQFF
TGTGCCAGCAGCCTACTAAGCGGGGGGGGAATTAATGAGCAGTTCTTC
>TRBJ2-7|many|TRBV11-1|TRBD1
CASSKAGTGGYEQYF
TGTGCCAGCAGCAAAGCCGGGACAGGGGGCTACGAGCAGTACTTC
>TRBJ2-5|many|TRBV10-3|.
CAISESSETQYF
TGTGCCATCAGTGAGTCGTCGGAGACCCAGTACTTC
>TRBJ1-1|once|TRBV2|TRBD1
CAAHGRGGMNTEAFF
TGTGCCGCCCACGGGAGAGGGGGCATGAACACTGAAGCTTTCTTT
>TRBJ1-4|few|TRBV28|.
CASSSSHPGPRGEKLFF
TGTGCCAGCAGTTCCTCCCATCCGGGCCCCCGGGGCGAAAAACTGTTTTTT